Here is one TCR beta chain with its context. Its specificity is unknown. TCRdb reprocessed the RT-PCR reads with MiXCR, giving one entry per CDR3 protein. The table shows approximately 500,000 distinct CDR3 sequences, with 12% to 15% occurring only once. This sample is drawn from a study of response to subunit inactivated influenza vaccine. Overall study findings and caveats: A suggestion made by the authors is that each seasonal influenza vaccination recruits few new T cells.

Germline assignment: CDR1 LNHDA and CDR2 SQIVND (reference sequence). Trimming left V 5 bases short and J 7 bases short, with 15 bases between. This CDR3 has 15 amino acids. The V call is TRBV19, the J call TRBJ1-6; D unclear. The receptor comes from a man aged 45-60 years who received an inactivated influenza vaccine. The starting material was PBMCs from blood, obtained about 13 days after vaccination. CDR3 loop: CASSVVWVANSPLHF. The CDR3 region has the DNA TGTGCCAGTAGTGTGGTTTGGGTCGCGAATTCACCCCTCCACTTT.